This is a list of T cell receptor beta chains from one sample in a study of T cell changes during pregnancy in multiple sclerosis. The repertoire was sequenced with immunoSEQ multiplex PCR; TCRdb's copy has only in-frame clones and lacks some. The sample yields 25,000 to 30,000 clones, 90% to 95% seen once. Sequencing was performed on CD8+ T cells from peripheral blood mononuclear cells, taken before pregnancy. All receptors derive from a female donor with multiple sclerosis, enrolled in a pregnancy study. CDR3s include the opening cysteine and the closing phenylalanine or tryptophan. Each record gives: D gene, clone size, J gene, V gene, CDR3 DNA, CDR3 protein. A D gene is named only where the DNA matches it firmly. Size is stated for part of the rows, as once, few or many counts, or as a class when the clone is expanded.

d_call: TRBD2
clone_size: NA
j_call: TRBJ2-7
v_call: TRBV15
cdr3_nt: TGTGCCACCAGCAGAGGGGTGACTAGCGGGAGCCCGGCCGAGCAGTACTTC
cdr3_aa: CATSRGVTSGSPAEQYF

d_call: TRBD1
clone_size: NA
j_call: TRBJ2-5
v_call: TRBV19
cdr3_nt: TGTGCCAGTAGTCATCCCGGGACAGGGGAAGAGACCCAGTACTTC
cdr3_aa: CASSHPGTGEETQYF

d_call: NA
clone_size: NA
j_call: TRBJ1-5
v_call: TRBV25-1
cdr3_nt: TGTGCCAGCAGTGAGGCAGGGGACAATCAGCCCCAGCATTTT
cdr3_aa: CASSEAGDNQPQHF

d_call: NA
clone_size: NA
j_call: TRBJ2-7
v_call: TRBV4-2
cdr3_nt: TGTGCCAGCAGCCAAGTACCCGGACTCGTGGACGAGCAGTACTTC
cdr3_aa: CASSQVPGLVDEQYF

d_call: NA
clone_size: once
j_call: TRBJ2-7
v_call: TRBV27
cdr3_nt: TGTGCCAGCTCCCTCGGCAGACACTACGAGCAGTACTTC
cdr3_aa: CASSLGRHYEQYF

d_call: TRBD1
clone_size: NA
j_call: TRBJ2-7
v_call: TRBV5-1
cdr3_nt: TGCGCCAGCAGCTTGGGGACAGGGCTCTACGAGCAGTACTTC
cdr3_aa: CASSLGTGLYEQYF

d_call: NA
clone_size: NA
j_call: TRBJ2-5
v_call: TRBV4-2
cdr3_nt: TGTGCCAGCAGCCAAGGTGAACAGGGGGGGAGAGAGACCCAGTACTTC
cdr3_aa: CASSQGEQGGRETQYF

d_call: NA
clone_size: NA
j_call: TRBJ2-6
v_call: TRBV27
cdr3_nt: TGTGCCAGCAGTTTATCGTGGAGCGGTGACGGGGTCCTGGGGGCCAACGTCCTGACTTTC
cdr3_aa: CASSLSWSGDGVLGANVLTF

d_call: TRBD2
clone_size: NA
j_call: TRBJ2-7
v_call: TRBV4-2
cdr3_nt: TGTGCCAGCAGCCAACGACTAGCGGGAGAATCTACCCACGAGCAGTACTTC
cdr3_aa: CASSQRLAGESTHEQYF

d_call: TRBD2
clone_size: NA
j_call: TRBJ2-7
v_call: TRBV7-9
cdr3_nt: TGTGCCAGCAGCCTTAGCGGGAGGGCCGTATACGAGCAGTACTTC
cdr3_aa: CASSLSGRAVYEQYF

d_call: NA
clone_size: NA
j_call: TRBJ2-5
v_call: TRBV7-9
cdr3_nt: TGTGCCAGCAGCGACGGGGACACCTTCCAAGAGACCCAGTACTTC
cdr3_aa: CASSDGDTFQETQYF

d_call: NA
clone_size: NA
j_call: TRBJ2-7
v_call: TRBV5-1
cdr3_nt: TGCGCCAGCAGCTTGGGTGGAGGGTACGAGCAGTACTTC
cdr3_aa: CASSLGGGYEQYF

d_call: NA
clone_size: NA
j_call: TRBJ1-4
v_call: TRBV6-6
cdr3_nt: TGTGCCAGCCTTAATTCTGAAAAACTGTTTTTT
cdr3_aa: CASLNSEKLFF

d_call: NA
clone_size: NA
j_call: TRBJ2-7
v_call: TRBV6-6
cdr3_nt: TGTGCCAGCAGTTACCACCGACAGGTAGACTACGAGCAGTACTTC
cdr3_aa: CASSYHRQVDYEQYF

d_call: TRBD2
clone_size: NA
j_call: TRBJ2-1
v_call: TRBV28
cdr3_nt: TGTGCCAGCAGTCCACAGACTAGCGGGAGAGGAGGAGAGCAGTTCTTC
cdr3_aa: CASSPQTSGRGGEQFF

d_call: NA
clone_size: NA
j_call: TRBJ2-7
v_call: TRBV7-2
cdr3_nt: TGTGCCAGCAGCCCCCTGCTAGGACAGTACTACGAGCAGTACTTC
cdr3_aa: CASSPLLGQYYEQYF

d_call: TRBD2
clone_size: NA
j_call: TRBJ2-1
v_call: TRBV19
cdr3_nt: TGTGCCAGTAGTATTAAATTCGGACTAGCGGGGGGAGGAAACAATGAGCAGTTCTTC
cdr3_aa: CASSIKFGLAGGGNNEQFF

d_call: TRBD2
clone_size: many
j_call: TRBJ2-7
v_call: TRBV19
cdr3_nt: TGTGCCAGTAGTATAGCGAGCGGGAGAGGCTACGAGCAGTACTTC
cdr3_aa: CASSIASGRGYEQYF

d_call: TRBD1
clone_size: once
j_call: TRBJ2-2
v_call: TRBV6-6
cdr3_nt: TGTGCCAGCAGTTACCCTGGGACAGGGCGGACCGGGGAGCTGTTTTTT
cdr3_aa: CASSYPGTGRTGELFF

d_call: TRBD2
clone_size: NA
j_call: TRBJ2-1
v_call: TRBV19
cdr3_nt: TGTGCCAGTAGTATAGCCAGCGGGAGGGGCAATGAGCAGTTCTTC
cdr3_aa: CASSIASGRGNEQFF

d_call: TRBD2
clone_size: NA
j_call: TRBJ2-4
v_call: TRBV4-3
cdr3_nt: TGCGCCAGCAGCCAAGATCATAGCGGGAGGGACCGATTCATTCAGTACTTC
cdr3_aa: CASSQDHSGRDRFIQYF

d_call: NA
clone_size: few
j_call: TRBJ2-3
v_call: TRBV15
cdr3_nt: TGTGCCACCTCCGGGACTGGCACAGATACGCAGTATTTT
cdr3_aa: CATSGTGTDTQYF

d_call: NA
clone_size: NA
j_call: TRBJ2-5
v_call: TRBV10-2
cdr3_nt: TGCGCCAGCCAACCAAGGGGTGCGTCACAAGAGACCCAGTACTTC
cdr3_aa: CASQPRGASQETQYF

d_call: TRBD2
clone_size: NA
j_call: TRBJ2-1
v_call: TRBV27
cdr3_nt: TGTGCCAGCAGTTTACCCCGGGCGGGAGGGGTCAATGAGCAGTTCTTC
cdr3_aa: CASSLPRAGGVNEQFF

d_call: TRBD1
clone_size: NA
j_call: TRBJ1-2
v_call: TRBV27
cdr3_nt: TGTGCCAGCAGTCACCGGACAGGGGAAGGCTACACCTTC
cdr3_aa: CASSHRTGEGYTF

d_call: NA
clone_size: NA
j_call: TRBJ2-7
v_call: TRBV7-9
cdr3_nt: TGTGCCAGCAGCCCACAGGGGCGATGGAGCGGGAGTTCCTACGAGCAGTACTTC
cdr3_aa: CASSPQGRWSGSSYEQYF

d_call: NA
clone_size: NA
j_call: TRBJ2-7
v_call: TRBV4-3
cdr3_nt: TGCGCCAGCTCCCAGGACCGGGAAGGGGAGCAGTACTTC
cdr3_aa: CASSQDREGEQYF

d_call: NA
clone_size: once
j_call: TRBJ1-1
v_call: TRBV5-6
cdr3_nt: TGTGCCAGCAGCTTAAGTGGACAGATGAACACTGAAGCTTTCTTT
cdr3_aa: CASSLSGQMNTEAFF

d_call: TRBD2
clone_size: NA
j_call: TRBJ2-7
v_call: TRBV28
cdr3_nt: TGTGCCAGCAGACAGGGACTAGCTAAGTACGAGCAGTACTTC
cdr3_aa: CASRQGLAKYEQYF

d_call: TRBD2
clone_size: NA
j_call: TRBJ2-1
v_call: TRBV11-2
cdr3_nt: TGTGCCAGCAGCTTTAGCGGGAGGGCCTACAATGAGCAGTTCTTC
cdr3_aa: CASSFSGRAYNEQFF

d_call: TRBD2
clone_size: NA
j_call: TRBJ2-1
v_call: TRBV5-1
cdr3_nt: TGCGCCAGCAGCCCTCGAGCGGGAACCTACAATGAGCAGTTCTTC
cdr3_aa: CASSPRAGTYNEQFF

d_call: NA
clone_size: NA
j_call: TRBJ2-1
v_call: TRBV9
cdr3_nt: TGTGCCAGCAGCCTTCGATGGGCGAACAGCTCCTACAATGAGCAGTTCTTC
cdr3_aa: CASSLRWANSSYNEQFF

d_call: NA
clone_size: NA
j_call: TRBJ1-3
v_call: TRBV10-3
cdr3_nt: TGTGCCATCAGTGAAGGAGGGATGGGAACTCTGAACACCATATATTTT
cdr3_aa: CAISEGGMGTLNTIYF

d_call: NA
clone_size: NA
j_call: TRBJ1-2
v_call: TRBV4-3
cdr3_nt: TGCGCCAGCAGCCACGCCCGTACAGCTAACTATGGCTACACCTTC
cdr3_aa: CASSHARTANYGYTF

d_call: NA
clone_size: NA
j_call: TRBJ1-5
v_call: TRBV4-3
cdr3_nt: TGCGCCAGCAGCCAAGATCGGGGAGGAGCTTATCAGCCCCAGCATTTT
cdr3_aa: CASSQDRGGAYQPQHF

d_call: NA
clone_size: NA
j_call: TRBJ2-3
v_call: TRBV14
cdr3_nt: TGTGCCAGCAGCCCCTACCCCAGAGGTGAAGATACGCAGTATTTT
cdr3_aa: CASSPYPRGEDTQYF

d_call: TRBD1
clone_size: NA
j_call: TRBJ1-2
v_call: TRBV9
cdr3_nt: TGTGCCAGCAGCGCCCGGACAGGGTCGGGCTACACCTTC
cdr3_aa: CASSARTGSGYTF

d_call: NA
clone_size: NA
j_call: TRBJ1-5
v_call: TRBV28
cdr3_nt: TGTGCCAGCAGTTTATTACCGGCGGATCAGCCCCAGCATTTT
cdr3_aa: CASSLLPADQPQHF

d_call: TRBD1
clone_size: NA
j_call: TRBJ1-2
v_call: TRBV19
cdr3_nt: TGTGCCACTACACCCGGGACAGGTGTCCACTATGGCTACACCTTC
cdr3_aa: CATTPGTGVHYGYTF

d_call: NA
clone_size: NA
j_call: TRBJ2-7
v_call: TRBV5-1
cdr3_nt: TGCGCCAGCAGCTTGGACAGGGAAGCCTACGAGCAGTACTTC
cdr3_aa: CASSLDREAYEQYF

d_call: NA
clone_size: NA
j_call: TRBJ1-5
v_call: TRBV4-3
cdr3_nt: TGCGCCAGCAGCCAAGATGTGTCAGAAGGGGGTCAGCCCCAGCATTTT
cdr3_aa: CASSQDVSEGGQPQHF

d_call: NA
clone_size: NA
j_call: TRBJ2-2
v_call: TRBV19
cdr3_nt: TGTGCCAGTTTCGGGGAGGAGAACACCGGGGAGCTGTTTTTT
cdr3_aa: CASFGEENTGELFF